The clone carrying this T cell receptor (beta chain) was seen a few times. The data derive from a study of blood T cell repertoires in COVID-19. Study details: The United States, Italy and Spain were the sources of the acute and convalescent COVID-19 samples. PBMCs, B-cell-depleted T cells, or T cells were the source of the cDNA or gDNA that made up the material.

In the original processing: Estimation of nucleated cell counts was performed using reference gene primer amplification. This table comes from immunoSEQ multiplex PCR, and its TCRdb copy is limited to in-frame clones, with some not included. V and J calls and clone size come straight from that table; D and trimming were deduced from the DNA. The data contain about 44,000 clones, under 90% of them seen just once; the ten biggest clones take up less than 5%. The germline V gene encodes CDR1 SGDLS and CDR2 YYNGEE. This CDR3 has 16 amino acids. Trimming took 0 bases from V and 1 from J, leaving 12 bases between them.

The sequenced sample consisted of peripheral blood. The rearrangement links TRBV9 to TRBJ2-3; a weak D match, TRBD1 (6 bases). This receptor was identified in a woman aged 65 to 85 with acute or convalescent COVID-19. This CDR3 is CASSVAQDRGTDTQYF. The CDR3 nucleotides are TGTGCCAGCAGCGTAGCTCAGGACAGAGGCACAGATACGCAGTATTTT.